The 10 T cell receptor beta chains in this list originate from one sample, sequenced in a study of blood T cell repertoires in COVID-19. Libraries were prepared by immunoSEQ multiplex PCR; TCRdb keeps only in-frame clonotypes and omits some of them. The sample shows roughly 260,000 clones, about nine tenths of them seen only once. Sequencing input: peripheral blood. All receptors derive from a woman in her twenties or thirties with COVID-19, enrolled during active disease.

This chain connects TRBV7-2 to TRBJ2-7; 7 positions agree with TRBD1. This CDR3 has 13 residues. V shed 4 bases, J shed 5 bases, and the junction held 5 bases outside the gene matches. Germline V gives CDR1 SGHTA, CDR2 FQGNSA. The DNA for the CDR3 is TGTGCCAGCAGCTCCGGGACAGTCCACGAGCAGTACTTC. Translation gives CASSSGTVHEQYF.

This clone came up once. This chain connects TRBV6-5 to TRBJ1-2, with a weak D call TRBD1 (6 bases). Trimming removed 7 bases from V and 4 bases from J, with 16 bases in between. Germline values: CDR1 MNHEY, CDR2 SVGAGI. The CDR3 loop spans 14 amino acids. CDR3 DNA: TGTGCCAGCAACCTTGATCGGACAGTCTATGGCTACACCTTC. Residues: CASNLDRTVYGYTF.

Here the CDR3 DNA reads TGTGCCAGCAGCCAGACAGGGACTAGTACGGGTGAGCAGTTCTTC. Translated, it gives CASSQTGTSTGEQFF. The V and J genes are TRBV7-9 and TRBJ2-1; D may be TRBD2 (8 bases). V dropped 5 bases and J dropped 9 bases, with 20 bases sitting between them. The length of the CDR3 is 15 residues. Per germline, CDR1 SEHNR and CDR2 FQNEAQ (reference sequence).

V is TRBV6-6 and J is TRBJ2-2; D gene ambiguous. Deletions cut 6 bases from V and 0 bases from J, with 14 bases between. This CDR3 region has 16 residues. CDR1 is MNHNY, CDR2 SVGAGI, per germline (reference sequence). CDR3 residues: CASSRPMAPNTGELFF. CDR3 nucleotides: TGTGCCAGCAGCCGCCCCATGGCTCCGAACACCGGGGAGCTGTTTTTT.

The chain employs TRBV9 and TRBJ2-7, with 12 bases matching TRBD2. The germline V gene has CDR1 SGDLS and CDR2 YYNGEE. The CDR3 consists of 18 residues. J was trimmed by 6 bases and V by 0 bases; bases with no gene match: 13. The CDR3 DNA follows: TGTGCCAGCAGCGTAGGGGGACTAGCGGGTGCAGGGACCTCCGAGCAGTACTTC. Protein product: CASSVGGLAGAGTSEQYF.

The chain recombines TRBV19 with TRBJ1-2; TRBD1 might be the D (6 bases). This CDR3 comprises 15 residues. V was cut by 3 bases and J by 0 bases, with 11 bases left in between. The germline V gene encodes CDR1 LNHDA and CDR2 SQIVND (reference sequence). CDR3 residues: CASSIGQKANYGYTF. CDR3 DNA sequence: TGTGCCAGTAGTATTGGACAGAAAGCTAACTATGGCTACACCTTC.

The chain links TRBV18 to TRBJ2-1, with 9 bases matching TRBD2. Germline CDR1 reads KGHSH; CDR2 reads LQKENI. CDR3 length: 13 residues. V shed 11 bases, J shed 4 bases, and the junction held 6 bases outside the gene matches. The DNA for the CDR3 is TGTGCCGGCGGTCTAGCGGGGTACAATGAGCAGTTCTTC. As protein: CAGGLAGYNEQFF.

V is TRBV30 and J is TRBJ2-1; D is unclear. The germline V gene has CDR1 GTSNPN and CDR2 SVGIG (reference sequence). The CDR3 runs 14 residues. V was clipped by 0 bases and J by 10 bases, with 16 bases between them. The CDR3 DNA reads TGTGCCTGGAGTGTACGTGGCATCCCCTGGGAGCAGTTCTTC. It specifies CAWSVRGIPWEQFF.

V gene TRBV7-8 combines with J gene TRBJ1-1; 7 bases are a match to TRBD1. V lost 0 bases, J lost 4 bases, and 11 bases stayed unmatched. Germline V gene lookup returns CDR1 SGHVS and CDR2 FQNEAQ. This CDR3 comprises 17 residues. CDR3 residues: CASSLARGQKVGTEAFF. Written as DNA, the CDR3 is TGTGCCAGCAGCTTAGCGCGGGGACAGAAGGTTGGCACTGAAGCTTTCTTT.

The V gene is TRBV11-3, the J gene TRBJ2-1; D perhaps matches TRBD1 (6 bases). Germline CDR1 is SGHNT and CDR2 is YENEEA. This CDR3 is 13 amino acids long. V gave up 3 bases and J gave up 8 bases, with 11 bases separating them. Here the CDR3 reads CASSLGRGDEQFF. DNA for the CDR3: TGTGCCAGCAGCTTGGGCAGGGGCGATGAGCAGTTCTTC.